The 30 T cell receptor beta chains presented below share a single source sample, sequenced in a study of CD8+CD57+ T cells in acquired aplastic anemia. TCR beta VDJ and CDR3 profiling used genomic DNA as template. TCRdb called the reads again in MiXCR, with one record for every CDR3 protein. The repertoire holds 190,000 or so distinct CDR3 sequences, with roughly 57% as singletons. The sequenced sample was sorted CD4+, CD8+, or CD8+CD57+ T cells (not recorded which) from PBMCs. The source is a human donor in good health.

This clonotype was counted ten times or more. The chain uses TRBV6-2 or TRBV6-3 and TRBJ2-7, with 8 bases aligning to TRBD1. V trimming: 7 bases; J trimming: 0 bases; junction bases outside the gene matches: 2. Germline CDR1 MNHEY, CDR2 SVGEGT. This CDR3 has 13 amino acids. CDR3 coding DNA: TGTGCCAGCAACAGGGGGGCCTCCTACGAGCAGTACTTC. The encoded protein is CASNRGASYEQYF.

The CDR3 region is CASSQVGTESYGYTF. The CDR3 nucleotides read TGCGCCAGCAGCCAAGTTGGGACAGAAAGCTATGGCTACACCTTC. This chain links TRBV4-1 with TRBJ1-2; 7 bases fit TRBD1. CDR3 length: 15 residues. The trim removed 1 base at V and 4 bases at J, leaving 6 bases unmatched. The germline V gene encodes CDR1 MGHRA and CDR2 YSYEKL.

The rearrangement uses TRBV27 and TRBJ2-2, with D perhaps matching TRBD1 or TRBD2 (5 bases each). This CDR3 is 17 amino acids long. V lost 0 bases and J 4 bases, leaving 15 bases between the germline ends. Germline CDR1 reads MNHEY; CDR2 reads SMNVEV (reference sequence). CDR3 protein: CASSLSAEPGPTGELFF. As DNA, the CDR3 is TGTGCCAGCAGTTTATCAGCTGAACCGGGGCCCACCGGGGAGCTGTTTTTT.

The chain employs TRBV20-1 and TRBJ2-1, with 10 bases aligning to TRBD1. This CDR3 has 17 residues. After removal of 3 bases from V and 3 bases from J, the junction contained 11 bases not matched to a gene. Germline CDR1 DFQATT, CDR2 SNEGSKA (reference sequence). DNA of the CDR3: TGCAGTGCTAGGGGGGACAGGGGTGACTATGGCTACAATGAGCAGTTCTTC. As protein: CSARGDRGDYGYNEQFF.

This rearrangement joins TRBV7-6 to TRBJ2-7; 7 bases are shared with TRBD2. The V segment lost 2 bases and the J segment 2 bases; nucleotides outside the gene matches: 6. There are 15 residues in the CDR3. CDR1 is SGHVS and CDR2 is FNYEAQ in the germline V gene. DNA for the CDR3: TGTGCCAGCAGCTTATCCGCTAGCGGCGCCTACGAGCAGTACTTC. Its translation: CASSLSASGAYEQYF.

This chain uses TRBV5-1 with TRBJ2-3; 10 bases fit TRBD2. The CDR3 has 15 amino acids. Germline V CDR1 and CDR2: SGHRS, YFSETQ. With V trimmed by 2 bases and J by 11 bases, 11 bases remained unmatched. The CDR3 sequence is CASSFSGGHYNEQYF. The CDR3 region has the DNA TGCGCCAGCAGCTTTAGCGGGGGGCACTACAATGAGCAGTATTTT.

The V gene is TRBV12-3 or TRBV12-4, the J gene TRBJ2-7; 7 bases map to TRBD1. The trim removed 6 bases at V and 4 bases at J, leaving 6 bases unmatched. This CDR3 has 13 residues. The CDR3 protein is CASRGTEGYEQYF. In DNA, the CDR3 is TGTGCCAGCAGGGGGACAGAAGGATACGAGCAGTACTTC.

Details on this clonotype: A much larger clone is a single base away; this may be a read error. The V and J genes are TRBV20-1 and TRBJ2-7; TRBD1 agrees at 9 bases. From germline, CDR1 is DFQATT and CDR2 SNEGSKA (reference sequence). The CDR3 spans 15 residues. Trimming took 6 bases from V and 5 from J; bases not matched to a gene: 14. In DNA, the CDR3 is TGCAGTGCCCCTGGGGGGGGGGGACAGGGCCACGAGCAGTACTTC. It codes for CSAPGGGGQGHEQYF.

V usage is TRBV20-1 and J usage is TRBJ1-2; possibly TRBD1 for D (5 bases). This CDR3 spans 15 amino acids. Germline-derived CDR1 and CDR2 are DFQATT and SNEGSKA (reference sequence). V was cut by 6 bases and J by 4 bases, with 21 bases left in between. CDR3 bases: TGCAGTGCCCTGGCACTGGGGCGTTTGGGCTATGGCTACACCTTC. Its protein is CSALALGRLGYGYTF.

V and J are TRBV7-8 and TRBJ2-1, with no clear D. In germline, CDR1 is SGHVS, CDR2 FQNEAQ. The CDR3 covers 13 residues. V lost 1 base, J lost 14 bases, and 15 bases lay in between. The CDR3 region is CASSLGSGGTEFF. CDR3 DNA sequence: TGTGCCAGCAGCTTAGGAAGTGGCGGCACAGAGTTCTTC.

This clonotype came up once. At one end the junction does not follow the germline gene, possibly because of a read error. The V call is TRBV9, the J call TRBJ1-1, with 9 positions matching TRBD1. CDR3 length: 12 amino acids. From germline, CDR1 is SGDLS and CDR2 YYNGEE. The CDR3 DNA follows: TGTGCCATCAGCCCCGGGACAGGGCATGCTTTCTTT. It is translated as CAISPGTGHAFF.

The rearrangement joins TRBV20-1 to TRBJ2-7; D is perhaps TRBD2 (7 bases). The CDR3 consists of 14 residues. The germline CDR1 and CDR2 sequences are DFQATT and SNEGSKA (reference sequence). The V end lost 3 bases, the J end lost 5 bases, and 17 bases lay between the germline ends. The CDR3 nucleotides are TGCAGTGCTAGGGACTTCGAGGGGGGGCACGAGCAGTACTTC. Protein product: CSARDFEGGHEQYF.

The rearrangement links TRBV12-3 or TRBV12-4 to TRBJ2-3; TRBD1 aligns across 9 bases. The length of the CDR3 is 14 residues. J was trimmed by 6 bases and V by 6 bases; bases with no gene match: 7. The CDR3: CASSQTGGADTQYF. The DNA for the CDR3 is TGTGCCAGCAGCCAAACAGGGGGCGCGGATACGCAGTATTTT.

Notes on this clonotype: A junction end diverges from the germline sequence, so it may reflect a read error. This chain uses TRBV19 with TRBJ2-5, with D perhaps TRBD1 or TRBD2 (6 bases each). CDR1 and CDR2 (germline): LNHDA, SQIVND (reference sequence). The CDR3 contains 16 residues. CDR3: CASSGGLAVGQETQYF. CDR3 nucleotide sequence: TGTGCCAGTAGTGGGGGACTGGCGGTGGGACAAGAGACCCAGTACTTT.

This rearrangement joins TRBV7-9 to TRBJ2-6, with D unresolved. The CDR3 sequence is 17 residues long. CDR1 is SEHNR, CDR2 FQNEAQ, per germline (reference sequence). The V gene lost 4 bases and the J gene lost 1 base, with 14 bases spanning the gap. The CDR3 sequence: CASSSPPGRSGANVLTF. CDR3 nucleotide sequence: TGTGCCAGCAGCTCCCCCCCGGGTAGGTCTGGGGCCAACGTCCTGACTTTC.

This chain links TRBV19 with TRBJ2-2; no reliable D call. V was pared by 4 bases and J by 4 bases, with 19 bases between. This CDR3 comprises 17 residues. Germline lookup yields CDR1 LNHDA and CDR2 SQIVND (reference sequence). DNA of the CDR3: TGTGCCAGTAGTACGGACCGAAACCCGCCATTCACCGGGGAGCTGTTTTTT. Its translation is CASSTDRNPPFTGELFF.

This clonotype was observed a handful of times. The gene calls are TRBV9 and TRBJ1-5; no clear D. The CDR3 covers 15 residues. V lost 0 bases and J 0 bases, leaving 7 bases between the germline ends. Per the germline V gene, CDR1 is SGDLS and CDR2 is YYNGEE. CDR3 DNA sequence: TGTGCCAGCAGCGTAGGCTTGTCTAGCAATCAGCCCCAGCATTTT. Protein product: CASSVGLSSNQPQHF.

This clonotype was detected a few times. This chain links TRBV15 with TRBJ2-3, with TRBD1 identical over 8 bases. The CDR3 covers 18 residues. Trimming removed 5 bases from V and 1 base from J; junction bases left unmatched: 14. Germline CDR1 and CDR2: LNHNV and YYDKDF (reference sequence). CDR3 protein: CATSGRTGRLRGTDTQYF. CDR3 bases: TGTGCCACCAGCGGACGGACAGGGCGGCTCCGTGGCACAGATACGCAGTATTTT.

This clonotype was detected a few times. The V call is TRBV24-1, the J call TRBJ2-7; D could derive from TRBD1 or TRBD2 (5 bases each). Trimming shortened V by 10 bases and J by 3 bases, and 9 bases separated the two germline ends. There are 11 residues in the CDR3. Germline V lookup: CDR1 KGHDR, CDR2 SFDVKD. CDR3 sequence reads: CATGENYEQYF. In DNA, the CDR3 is TGTGCCACGGGGGAGAACTACGAGCAGTACTTC.

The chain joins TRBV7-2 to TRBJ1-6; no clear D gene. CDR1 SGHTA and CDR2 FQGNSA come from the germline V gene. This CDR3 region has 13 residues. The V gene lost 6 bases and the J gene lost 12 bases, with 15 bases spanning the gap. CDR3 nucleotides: TGTGCCAGCAGTTACTCGATGCCCCGACCCCTCCACTTT. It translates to CASSYSMPRPLHF. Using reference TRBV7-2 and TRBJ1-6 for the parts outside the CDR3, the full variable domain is GAGVSQSPSNKVTEKGKDVELRCDPISGHTALYWYRQSLGQGLEFLIYFQGNSAPDKSGLPSDRFSAERTGGSVSTLTIQRTQQEDSAVYLCASSYSMPRPLHFGNGTRLTVT.

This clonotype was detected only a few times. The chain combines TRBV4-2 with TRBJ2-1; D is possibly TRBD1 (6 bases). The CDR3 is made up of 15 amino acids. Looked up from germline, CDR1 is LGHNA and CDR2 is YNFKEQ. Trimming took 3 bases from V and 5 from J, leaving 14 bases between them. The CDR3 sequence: CASSHTRGMDNEQFF. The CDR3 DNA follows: TGTGCCAGCAGCCACACCAGGGGAATGGACAATGAGCAGTTCTTC.

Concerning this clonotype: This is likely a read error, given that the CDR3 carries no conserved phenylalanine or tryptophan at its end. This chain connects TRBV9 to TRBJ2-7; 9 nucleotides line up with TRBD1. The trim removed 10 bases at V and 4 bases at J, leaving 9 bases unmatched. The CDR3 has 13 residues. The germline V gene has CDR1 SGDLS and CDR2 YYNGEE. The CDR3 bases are TGTGCCTGGAAGGACAGGGGATTATACGAGCAGTACTCC. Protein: CAWKDRGLYEQYS.

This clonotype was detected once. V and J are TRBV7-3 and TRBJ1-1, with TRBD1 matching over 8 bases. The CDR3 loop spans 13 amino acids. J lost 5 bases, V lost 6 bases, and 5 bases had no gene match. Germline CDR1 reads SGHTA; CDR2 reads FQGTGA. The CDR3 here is CASRSTGATEAFF. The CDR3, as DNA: TGTGCCAGCAGGTCGACAGGGGCGACTGAAGCTTTCTTT.

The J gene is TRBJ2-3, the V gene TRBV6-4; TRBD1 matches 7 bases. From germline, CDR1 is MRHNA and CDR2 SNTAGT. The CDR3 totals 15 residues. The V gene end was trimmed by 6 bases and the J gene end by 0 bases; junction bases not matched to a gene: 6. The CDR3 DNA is TGTGCCAGCAGGACAGGGCAGGGTAGCACAGATACGCAGTATTTT. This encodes CASRTGQGSTDTQYF.

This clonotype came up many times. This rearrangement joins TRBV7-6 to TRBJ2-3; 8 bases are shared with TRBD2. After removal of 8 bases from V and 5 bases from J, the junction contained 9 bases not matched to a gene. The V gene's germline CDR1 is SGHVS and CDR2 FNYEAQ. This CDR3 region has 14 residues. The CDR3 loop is CASGSGGGKDTQYF. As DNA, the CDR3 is TGTGCCAGCGGCTCCGGGGGGGGCAAAGATACGCAGTATTTT.

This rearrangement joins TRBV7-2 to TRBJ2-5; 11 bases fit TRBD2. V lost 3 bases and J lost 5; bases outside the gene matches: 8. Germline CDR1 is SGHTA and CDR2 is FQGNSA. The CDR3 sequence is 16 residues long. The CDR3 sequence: CASSFHSGGAGETQYF. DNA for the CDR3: TGTGCCAGCAGCTTCCATAGCGGGGGGGCGGGGGAGACCCAGTACTTC. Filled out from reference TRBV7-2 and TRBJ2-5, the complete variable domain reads GAGVSQSPSNKVTEKGKDVELRCDPISGHTALYWYRQSLGQGLEFLIYFQGNSAPDKSGLPSDRFSAERTGGSVSTLTIQRTQQEDSAVYLCASSFHSGGAGETQYFGPGTRLLVL.

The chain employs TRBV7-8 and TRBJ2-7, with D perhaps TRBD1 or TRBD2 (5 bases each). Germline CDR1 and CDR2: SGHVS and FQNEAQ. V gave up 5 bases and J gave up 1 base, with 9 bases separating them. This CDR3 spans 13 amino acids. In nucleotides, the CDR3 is TGTGCCAGCAGCCGGGACGATTCCTACGAGCAGTACTTC. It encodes CASSRDDSYEQYF.

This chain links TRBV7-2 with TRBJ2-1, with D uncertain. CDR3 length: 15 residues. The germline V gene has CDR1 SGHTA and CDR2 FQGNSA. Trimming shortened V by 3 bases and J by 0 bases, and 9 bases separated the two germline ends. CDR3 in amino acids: CASSFSQSSYNEQFF. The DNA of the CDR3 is TGTGCCAGCAGCTTTAGCCAAAGCTCCTACAATGAGCAGTTCTTC.

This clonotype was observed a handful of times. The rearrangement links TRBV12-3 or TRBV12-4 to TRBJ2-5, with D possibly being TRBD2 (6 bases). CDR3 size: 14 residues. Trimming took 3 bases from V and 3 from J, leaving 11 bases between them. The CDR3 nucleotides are TGTGCCAGCAGTTTTCGGGGGATGGAAGAGACCCAGTACTTC. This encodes CASSFRGMEETQYF.

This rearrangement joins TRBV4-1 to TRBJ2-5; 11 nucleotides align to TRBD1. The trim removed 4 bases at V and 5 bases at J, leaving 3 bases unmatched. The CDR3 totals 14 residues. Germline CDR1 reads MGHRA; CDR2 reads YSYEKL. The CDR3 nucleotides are TGCGCCAGCAGCCGGACAGGGGGCGGTGAGACCCAGTACTTC. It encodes CASSRTGGGETQYF.